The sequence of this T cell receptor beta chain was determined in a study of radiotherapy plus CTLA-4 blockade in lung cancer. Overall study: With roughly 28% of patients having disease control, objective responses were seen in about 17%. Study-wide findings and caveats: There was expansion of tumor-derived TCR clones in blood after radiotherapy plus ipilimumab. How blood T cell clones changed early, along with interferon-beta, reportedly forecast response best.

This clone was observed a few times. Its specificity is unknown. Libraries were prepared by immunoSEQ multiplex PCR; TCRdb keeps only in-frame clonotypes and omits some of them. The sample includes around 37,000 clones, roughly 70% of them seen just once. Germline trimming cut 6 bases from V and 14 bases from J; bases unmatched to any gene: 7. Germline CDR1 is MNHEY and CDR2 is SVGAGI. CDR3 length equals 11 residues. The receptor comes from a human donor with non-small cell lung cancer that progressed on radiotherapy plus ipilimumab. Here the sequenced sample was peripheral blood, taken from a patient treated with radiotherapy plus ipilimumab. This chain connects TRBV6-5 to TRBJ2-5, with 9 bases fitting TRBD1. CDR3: CASSDGQGPYF. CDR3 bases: TGTGCCAGCAGCGACGGACAGGGGCCTTACTTC.